This passage covers 7 T cell receptor beta chains from one sample sequenced in a study of cytomegalovirus exposure and HLA in healthy donors. Primers: 60 Vbeta forward and 13 Jbeta reverse. Sequenced by immunoSEQ multiplex PCR; TCRdb stores in-frame clones only, minus some. This table holds about 60,000 clones, around four fifths found once. The sequenced sample consisted of PBMCs. These receptors all stem from a man aged 25 to 40 in good health and CMV-seronegative.

The genes are TRBV6-5 and TRBJ1-4, with D possibly TRBD1 on 6 matching bases. The CDR3 is made up of 14 amino acids. Looked up from germline, CDR1 is MNHEY and CDR2 is SVGAGI. V lost 6 bases and J 2 bases, leaving 10 bases between the germline ends. CDR3 protein: CASSGQGTNEKLFF. The CDR3 DNA reads as TGTGCCAGCAGCGGGCAGGGGACTAATGAAAAACTGTTTTTT.

This clone was picked up one time. The chain has TRBV4-1 and TRBJ2-2; no firm D call. The germline V and J ends were trimmed by 3 bases and 7 bases, with 6 bases remaining between them. The CDR3 sequence is 12 residues long. Per the germline V gene, CDR1 is MGHRA and CDR2 is YSYEKL. CDR3 in amino acids: CASSHAYGELFF. CDR3 bases: TGCGCCAGCAGCCATGCCTACGGGGAGCTGTTTTTT.

The chain employs TRBV5-6 and TRBJ1-6, with D unresolved. The V and J ends lost 0 bases and 14 bases respectively, with 6 bases between them. CDR1 is SGHDT, CDR2 YYEEEE, per germline. The CDR3 is made up of 11 amino acids. The CDR3 DNA is TGTGCCAGCAGCTTGGACTCTGCCCTCCACTTT. This encodes CASSLDSALHF.

The chain carries TRBV7-8 and TRBJ2-7, with D perhaps TRBD2 (6 bases). The germline V gene encodes CDR1 SGHVS and CDR2 FQNEAQ. V was clipped by 1 base and J by 4 bases, with 11 bases between them. This CDR3 is built from 14 residues. CDR3 loop: CASSLGEALYEQYF. The CDR3, as DNA: TGTGCCAGCAGCTTAGGGGAGGCGCTGTACGAGCAGTACTTC.

The gene calls are TRBV14 and TRBJ2-1; 14 positions match TRBD2. Looked up from germline, CDR1 is SGHDN and CDR2 is FVKESK. The V and J ends lost 2 bases and 7 bases, in that order; junction bases with no gene match: 7. CDR3 length: 17 amino acids. CDR3 nucleotides: TGTGCCAGCAGCCAAAACACCGGGACTAGCGGGAGTAATGAGCAGTTCTTC. Protein product: CASSQNTGTSGSNEQFF.

The CDR3 region is CAISEGRAGENIQYF. The CDR3 DNA reads as TGTGCCATCAGTGAGGGTAGGGCAGGGGAAAACATTCAGTACTTC. This sequence joins TRBV10-3 and TRBJ2-4; maybe TRBD1 (6 bases). V was shortened by 2 bases and J by 5 bases, with 13 bases between the two germline ends. The germline gives CDR1 ENHRY, CDR2 SYGVKD. CDR3 length: 15 residues.

The rearrangement joins TRBV6-5 to TRBJ2-5, with D possibly matching TRBD2 (5 bases). The tail of the sequence fits TRBJ2-7 better, so the J call may be wrong. The CDR3 has 16 amino acids. Looked up from germline, CDR1 is MNHEY and CDR2 is SVGAGI. Here the CDR3 reads CASSYSLGDAGYEQYF. CDR3 nucleotide sequence: TGTGCCAGCAGTTACAGTCTTGGGGATGCGGGCTACGAGCAGTACTTC.